Sequencing of this T cell receptor beta chain was carried out in a study of cytomegalovirus exposure and HLA in healthy donors. This clone has just one count. The PCR was carried out with 60 Vbeta primers and 13 Jbeta primers. TCRdb's table, derived via immunoSEQ multiplex PCR, lists solely in-frame clones and lacks some. The sample lists under 150,000 clones; about three quarters were seen once. Trimming took 5 bases from V and 4 from J, leaving 8 bases between them. The CDR3 is 13 amino acids. Germline CDR1 SGHVS, CDR2 FNYEAQ. Material: PBMCs. This chain joins TRBV7-6 and TRBJ2-2; D is unclear. The clonotype originates from a woman aged 40 to 50 in good health and CMV-seronegative. The CDR3 protein is CASSATGTGELFF. The CDR3 DNA reads as TGTGCCAGCAGCGCCACGGGCACCGGGGAGCTGTTTTTT.